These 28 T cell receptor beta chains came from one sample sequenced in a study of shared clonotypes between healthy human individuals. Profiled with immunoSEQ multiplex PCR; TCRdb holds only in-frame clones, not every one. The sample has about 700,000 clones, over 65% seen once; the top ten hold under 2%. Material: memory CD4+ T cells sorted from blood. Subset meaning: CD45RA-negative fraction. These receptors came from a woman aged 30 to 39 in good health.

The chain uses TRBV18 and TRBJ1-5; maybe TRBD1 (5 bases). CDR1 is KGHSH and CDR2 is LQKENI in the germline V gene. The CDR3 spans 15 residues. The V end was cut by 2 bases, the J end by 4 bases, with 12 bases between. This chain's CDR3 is CASSPGAGGNQPQHF. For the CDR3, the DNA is TGTGCCAGCTCACCAGGGGCCGGGGGAAATCAGCCCCAGCATTTT. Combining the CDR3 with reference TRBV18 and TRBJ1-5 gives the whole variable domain NAGVMQNPRHLVRRRGQEARLRCSPMKGHSHVYWYRQLPEEGLKFMVYLQKENIIDESGMPKERFSAEFPKEGPSILRIQQVVRGDSAAYFCASSPGAGGNQPQHFGDGTRLSIL.

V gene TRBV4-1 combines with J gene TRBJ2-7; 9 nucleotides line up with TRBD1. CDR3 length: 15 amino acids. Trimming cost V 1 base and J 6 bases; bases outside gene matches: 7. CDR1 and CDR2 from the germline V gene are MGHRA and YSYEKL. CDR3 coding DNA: TGCGCCAGCAGCCAAGGGGACAGGGCCCAGGGCGAGCAGTACTTC. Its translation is CASSQGDRAQGEQYF.

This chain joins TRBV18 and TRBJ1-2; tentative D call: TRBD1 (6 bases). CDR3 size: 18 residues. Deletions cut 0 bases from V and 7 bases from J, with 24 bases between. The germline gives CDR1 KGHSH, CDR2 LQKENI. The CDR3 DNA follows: TGTGCCAGCTCACCACCGGGACACGAACCCGGGCCTTACTCTGGCTACACCTTC. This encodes CASSPPGHEPGPYSGYTF.

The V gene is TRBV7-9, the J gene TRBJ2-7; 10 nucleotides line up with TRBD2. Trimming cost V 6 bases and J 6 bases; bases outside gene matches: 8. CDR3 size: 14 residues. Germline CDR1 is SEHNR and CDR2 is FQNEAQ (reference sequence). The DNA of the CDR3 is TGTGCCAGCAGTCCACCGGGACTAGCGATCGAGCAGTACTTC. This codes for CASSPPGLAIEQYF.

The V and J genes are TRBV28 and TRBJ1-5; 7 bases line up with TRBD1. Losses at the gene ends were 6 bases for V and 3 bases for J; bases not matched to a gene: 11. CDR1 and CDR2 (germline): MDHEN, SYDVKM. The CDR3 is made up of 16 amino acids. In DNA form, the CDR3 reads TGTGCCAGCAGCTCTGACAGGGCGGTATACAATCAGCCCCAGCATTTT. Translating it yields CASSSDRAVYNQPQHF.

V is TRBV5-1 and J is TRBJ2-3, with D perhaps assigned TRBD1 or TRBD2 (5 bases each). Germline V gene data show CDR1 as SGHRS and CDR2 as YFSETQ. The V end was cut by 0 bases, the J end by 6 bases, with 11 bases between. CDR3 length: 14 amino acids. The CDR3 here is CASSLAMGEDTQYF. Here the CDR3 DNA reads TGCGCCAGCAGCTTGGCTATGGGGGAGGATACGCAGTATTTT.

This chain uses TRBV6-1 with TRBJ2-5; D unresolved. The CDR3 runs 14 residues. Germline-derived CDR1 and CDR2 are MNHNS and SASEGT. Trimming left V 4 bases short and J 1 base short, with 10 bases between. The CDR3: CASSVRSTQETQYF. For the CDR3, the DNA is TGTGCCAGCAGTGTTAGATCTACCCAAGAGACCCAGTACTTC.

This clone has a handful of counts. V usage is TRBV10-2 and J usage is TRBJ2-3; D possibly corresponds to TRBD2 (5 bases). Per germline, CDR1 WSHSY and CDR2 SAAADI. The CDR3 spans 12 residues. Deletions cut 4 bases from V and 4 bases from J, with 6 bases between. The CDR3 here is CASSVLADTQYF. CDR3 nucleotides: TGCGCCAGCAGTGTACTAGCAGATACGCAGTATTTT.

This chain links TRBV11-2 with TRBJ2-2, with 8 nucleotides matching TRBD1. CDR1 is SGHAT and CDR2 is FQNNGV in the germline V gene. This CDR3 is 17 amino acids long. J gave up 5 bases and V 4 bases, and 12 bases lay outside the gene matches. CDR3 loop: CASSSRPQGAVTGELFF. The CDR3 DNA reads TGTGCCAGCAGCTCACGCCCTCAGGGGGCGGTTACCGGGGAGCTGTTTTTT.

The CDR3: CAWTRGPIAFF. The CDR3 nucleotides are TGTGCCTGGACCCGGGGACCAATAGCTTTCTTT. This chain connects TRBV30 to TRBJ1-1, with D perhaps matching TRBD1 (5 bases). Trimming cost V 4 bases and J 10 bases, with 13 bases left between them. Germline V gene data show CDR1 as GTSNPN and CDR2 as SVGIG (reference sequence). The CDR3 length is 11 residues.

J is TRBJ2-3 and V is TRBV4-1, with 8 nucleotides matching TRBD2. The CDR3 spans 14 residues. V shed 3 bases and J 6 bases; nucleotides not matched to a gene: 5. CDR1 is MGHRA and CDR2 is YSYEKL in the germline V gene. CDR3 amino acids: CASSHTAGVDTQYF. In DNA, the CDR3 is TGCGCCAGCAGCCACACAGCGGGAGTGGATACGCAGTATTTT.

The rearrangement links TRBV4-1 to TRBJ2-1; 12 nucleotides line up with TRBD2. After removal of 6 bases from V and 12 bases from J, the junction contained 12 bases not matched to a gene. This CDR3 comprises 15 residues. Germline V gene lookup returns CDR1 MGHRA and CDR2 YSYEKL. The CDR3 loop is CASREGLAGPGGQFF. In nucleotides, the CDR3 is TGCGCCAGCAGAGAGGGACTAGCGGGTCCCGGCGGGCAGTTCTTC.

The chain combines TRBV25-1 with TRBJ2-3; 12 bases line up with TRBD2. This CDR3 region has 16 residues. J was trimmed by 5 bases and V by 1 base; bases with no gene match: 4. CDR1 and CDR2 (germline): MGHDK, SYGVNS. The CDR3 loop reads CASSESRTSGEDTQYF. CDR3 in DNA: TGTGCCAGCAGTGAATCCCGGACTAGCGGGGAAGATACGCAGTATTTT.

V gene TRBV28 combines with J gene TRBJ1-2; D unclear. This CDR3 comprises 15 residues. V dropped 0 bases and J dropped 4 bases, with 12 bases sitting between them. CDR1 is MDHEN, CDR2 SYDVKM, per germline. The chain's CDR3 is CASSLWAGGGYGYTF. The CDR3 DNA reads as TGTGCCAGCAGTTTATGGGCCGGTGGAGGCTATGGCTACACCTTC.

CDR3 DNA: TGTGCCACCGGCGGCGGGAGGAGCAACACCGGGGAGCTGTTTTTT. Translating it yields CATGGGRSNTGELFF. The chain uses TRBV19 and TRBJ2-2; the match to TRBD2 covers 8 bases. CDR3 length equals 15 residues. Germline V gene lookup returns CDR1 LNHDA and CDR2 SQIVND (reference sequence). Trimming took 10 bases from V and 2 from J; bases not matched to a gene: 9.

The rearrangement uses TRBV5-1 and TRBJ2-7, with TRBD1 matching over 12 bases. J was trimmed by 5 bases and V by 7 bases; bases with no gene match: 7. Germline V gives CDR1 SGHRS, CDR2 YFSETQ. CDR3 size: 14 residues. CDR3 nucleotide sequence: TGCGCCAGCCGGGGACAGGGGGCATACCACGAGCAGTACTTC. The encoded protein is CASRGQGAYHEQYF.

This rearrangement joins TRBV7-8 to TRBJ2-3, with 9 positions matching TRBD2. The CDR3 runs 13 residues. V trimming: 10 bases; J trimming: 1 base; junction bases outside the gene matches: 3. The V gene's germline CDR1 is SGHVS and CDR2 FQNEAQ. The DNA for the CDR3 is TGTGCCACACGACTAGCGGGCACAGATACGCAGTATTTT. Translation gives CATRLAGTDTQYF.

Here the CDR3 reads CASSLLDQETQYF. In DNA, the CDR3 is TGTGCCAGCAGCTTATTGGACCAAGAGACCCAGTACTTC. The chain uses TRBV7-9 and TRBJ2-5; D is undetermined. Germline CDR1 reads SEHNR; CDR2 reads FQNEAQ (reference sequence). Trimming stripped 2 bases from V and 0 bases from J, with 4 bases between. CDR3 length: 13 residues.

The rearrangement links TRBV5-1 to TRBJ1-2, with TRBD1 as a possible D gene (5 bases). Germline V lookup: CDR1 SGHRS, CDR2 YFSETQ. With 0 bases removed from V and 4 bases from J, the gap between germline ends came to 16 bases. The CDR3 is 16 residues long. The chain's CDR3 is CASSLAPERGVYGYTF. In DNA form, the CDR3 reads TGCGCCAGCAGCTTGGCCCCGGAGAGGGGAGTCTATGGCTACACCTTC.

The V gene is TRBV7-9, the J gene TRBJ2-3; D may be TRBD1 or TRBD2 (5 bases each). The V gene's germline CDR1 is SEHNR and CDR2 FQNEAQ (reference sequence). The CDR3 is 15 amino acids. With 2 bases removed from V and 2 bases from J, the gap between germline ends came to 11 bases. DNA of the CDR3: TGTGCCAGCAGCTTACTAGGGGAGATCACAGATACGCAGTATTTT. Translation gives CASSLLGEITDTQYF.

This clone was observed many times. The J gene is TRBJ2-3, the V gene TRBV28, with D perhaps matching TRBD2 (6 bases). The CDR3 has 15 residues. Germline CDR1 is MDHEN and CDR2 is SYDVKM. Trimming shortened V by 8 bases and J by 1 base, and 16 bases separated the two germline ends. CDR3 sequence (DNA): TGTGCCAGCTCCACGCCCGGGGAGGGCACAGATACGCAGTATTTT. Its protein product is CASSTPGEGTDTQYF.

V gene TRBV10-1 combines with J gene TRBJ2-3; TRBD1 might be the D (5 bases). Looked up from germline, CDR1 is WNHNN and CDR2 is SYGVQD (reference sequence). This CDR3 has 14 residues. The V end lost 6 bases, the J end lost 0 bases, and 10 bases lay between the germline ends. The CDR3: CASSVDTSTDTQYF. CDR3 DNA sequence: TGCGCCAGCAGCGTGGACACAAGCACAGATACGCAGTATTTT.

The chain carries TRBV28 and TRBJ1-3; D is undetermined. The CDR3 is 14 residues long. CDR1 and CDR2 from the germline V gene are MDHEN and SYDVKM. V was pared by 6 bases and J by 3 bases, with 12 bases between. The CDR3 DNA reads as TGTGCCAGCAGCGGACCCTTGGGTGGAAACACCATATATTTT. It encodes CASSGPLGGNTIYF.

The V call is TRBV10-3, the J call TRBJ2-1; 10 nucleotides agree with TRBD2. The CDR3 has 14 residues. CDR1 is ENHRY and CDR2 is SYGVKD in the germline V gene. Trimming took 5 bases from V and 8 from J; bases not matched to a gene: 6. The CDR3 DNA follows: TGTGCCATCAGTTTGGGGCTAGCGGGAGATGAGCAGTTCTTC. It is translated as CAISLGLAGDEQFF.

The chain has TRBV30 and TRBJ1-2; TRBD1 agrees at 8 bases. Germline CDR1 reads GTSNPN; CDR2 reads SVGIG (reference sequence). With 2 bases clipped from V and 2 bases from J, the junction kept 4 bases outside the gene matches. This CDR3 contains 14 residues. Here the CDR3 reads CAWSMTGANYGYTF. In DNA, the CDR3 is TGTGCCTGGAGTATGACAGGGGCCAACTATGGCTACACCTTC.

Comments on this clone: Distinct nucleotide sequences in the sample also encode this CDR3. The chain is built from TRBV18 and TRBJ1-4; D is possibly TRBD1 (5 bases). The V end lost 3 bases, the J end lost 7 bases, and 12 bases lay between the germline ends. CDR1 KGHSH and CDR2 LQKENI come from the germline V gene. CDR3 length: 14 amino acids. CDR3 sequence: CASSPGQGVEKLFF. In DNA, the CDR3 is TGTGCCAGCTCACCGGGTCAAGGGGTTGAAAAACTGTTTTTT.

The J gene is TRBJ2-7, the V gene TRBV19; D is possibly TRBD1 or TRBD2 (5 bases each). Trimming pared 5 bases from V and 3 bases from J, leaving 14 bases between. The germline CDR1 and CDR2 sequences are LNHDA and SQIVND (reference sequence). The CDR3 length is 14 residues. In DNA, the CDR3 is TGTGCCAGTAGTGTAACGGGGCGCTACTACGAGCAGTACTTC. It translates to CASSVTGRYYEQYF. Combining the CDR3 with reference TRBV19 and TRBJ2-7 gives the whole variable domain DGGITQSPKYLFRKEGQNVTLSCEQNLNHDAMYWYRQDPGQGLRLIYYSQIVNDFQKGDIAEGYSVSREKKESFPLTVTSAQKNPTAFYLCASSVTGRYYEQYFGPGTRLTVT.

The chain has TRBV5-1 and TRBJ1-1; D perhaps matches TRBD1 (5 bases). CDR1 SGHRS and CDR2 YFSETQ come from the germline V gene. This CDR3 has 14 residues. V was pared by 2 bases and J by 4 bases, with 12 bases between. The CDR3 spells CASSLDPGFTEAFF. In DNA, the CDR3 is TGCGCCAGCAGCTTAGACCCAGGGTTCACTGAAGCTTTCTTT.